The 13 T cell receptor beta chains below come from one sample, sequenced in a study of blood T cell repertoires in COVID-19. The protocol was immunoSEQ multiplex PCR, while the TCRdb copy is restricted to in-frame clones and leaves out a portion. The repertoire holds 200,000 to 300,000 clones, around 88% seen once, with just over 3% in the top ten. Sequenced sample: peripheral blood. These receptor sequences come from a woman aged 25 to 39 who had recovered from COVID-19.

This chain joins TRBV10-3 and TRBJ1-2, with 9 bases lining up with TRBD1. Germline values: CDR1 ENHRY, CDR2 SYGVKD. V lost 2 bases to trimming and J lost 7 bases; unmatched junction nucleotides: 5. The length of the CDR3 is 14 residues. Here the CDR3 DNA reads TGTGCCATCAGTGAGGTACAGGGGGCCCGTGGCTACACCTTC. Its protein is CAISEVQGARGYTF.

CDR3 DNA: TGTGCCAGCAGCTTGGCGTTGGGACAGTCCTACGAGCAGTACTTC. Its translation: CASSLALGQSYEQYF. The chain has TRBV5-6 and TRBJ2-7, with 7 nucleotides matching TRBD1. Germline CDR1 SGHDT, CDR2 YYEEEE. The CDR3 runs to 15 residues. V lost 0 bases and J lost 1; bases outside the gene matches: 4.

The J gene is TRBJ2-7, the V gene TRBV5-4; the match to TRBD1 covers 7 bases. The CDR3 totals 17 residues. Trimming cost V 3 bases and J 5 bases; bases outside gene matches: 17. CDR1 is SGHNT, CDR2 YYREEE, per germline (reference sequence). The CDR3: CASSSPIGRGSSDEQYF. The DNA for the CDR3 is TGTGCCAGCAGCTCCCCCATCGGCAGGGGGAGTTCGGACGAGCAGTACTTC. The full variable domain, with the rest looked up from reference TRBV5-4 and TRBJ2-7, is ETGVTQSPTHLIKTRGQQVTLRCSSQSGHNTVSWYQQALGQGPQFIFQYYREEENGRGNFPPRFSGLQFPNYSSELNVNALELDDSALYLCASSSPIGRGSSDEQYFGPGTRLTVT.

The chain is built from TRBV12-5 and TRBJ1-5, with 9 bases lining up with TRBD1. The CDR3 has 16 residues. Per germline, CDR1 LGHNT and CDR2 FRNRAP. The ends lost 6 bases at V and 2 bases at J; junction bases unmatched: 8. For the CDR3, the DNA is TGTGCTAGTGGCAAAACAGGGGGCGGAGGCAATCAGCCCCAGCATTTT. This gives the protein CASGKTGGGGNQPQHF.

The rearrangement uses TRBV4-1 and TRBJ2-2; TRBD2 aligns across 8 bases. Germline V gene sequence: CDR1 MGHRA, CDR2 YSYEKL. The CDR3 is made up of 14 amino acids. V was clipped by 4 bases and J by 5 bases; unmatched bases: 3. The CDR3 loop reads CASSPPSGTGELFF. The CDR3 nucleotides are TGCGCCAGCAGCCCCCCTAGCGGGACCGGGGAGCTGTTTTTT.

J is TRBJ2-4 and V is TRBV5-6, with 16 bases matching TRBD2. Germline V gene lookup returns CDR1 SGHDT and CDR2 YYEEEE. The CDR3 spans 17 residues. V lost 3 bases and J lost 9; bases outside the gene matches: 9. This CDR3 is CASSSPGTSGRAGIQYF. The CDR3 coding sequence is TGTGCCAGCAGCTCCCCCGGGACTAGCGGGAGGGCCGGCATTCAGTACTTC. The variable domain in full, completed from reference TRBV5-6 and TRBJ2-4, reads DAGVTQSPTHLIKTRGQQVTLRCSPKSGHDTVSWYQQALGQGPQFIFQYYEEEERQRGNFPDRFSGHQFPNYSSELNVNALLLGDSALYLCASSSPGTSGRAGIQYFGAGTRLSVL.

The chain recombines TRBV4-2 with TRBJ1-1; D not certain. Per germline, CDR1 LGHNA and CDR2 YNFKEQ. The length of the CDR3 is 16 residues. V lost 1 base to trimming and J lost 1 base, with 13 bases between them. The CDR3 loop reads CASSQAGGNGNTEAFF. The CDR3 DNA follows: TGTGCCAGCAGCCAAGCAGGAGGGAATGGGAACACTGAAGCTTTCTTT.

The rearrangement links TRBV6-6 to TRBJ2-7; TRBD1 matches at 8 bases. The length of the CDR3 is 14 residues. CDR1 and CDR2 from the germline V gene are MNHNY and SVGAGI (reference sequence). After removal of 5 bases from V and 3 bases from J, the junction contained 6 bases not matched to a gene. CDR3 coding DNA: TGTGCCAGCAGTCTCGGACAGGGAATCTACGAGCAGTACTTC. Its protein is CASSLGQGIYEQYF.

This rearrangement joins TRBV14 to TRBJ2-7; 10 bases line up with TRBD2. V trimming: 2 bases; J trimming: 2 bases; junction bases outside the gene matches: 3. The CDR3 extends over 15 amino acids. Germline V lookup: CDR1 SGHDN, CDR2 FVKESK. The CDR3 spells CASSQLLAGTYEQYF. The CDR3 DNA reads TGTGCCAGCAGCCAATTACTAGCGGGGACCTACGAGCAGTACTTC.

This clone was observed once. The rearrangement links TRBV7-6 to TRBJ2-7; D is possibly TRBD2 (6 bases). Trimming removed 5 bases from V and 4 bases from J, with 15 bases in between. Looked up from germline, CDR1 is SGHVS and CDR2 is FNYEAQ. This CDR3 region has 14 residues. CDR3 DNA: TGTGCCAGCAGCGGGAGGACACGTCCGTACGAGCAGTACTTC. It codes for CASSGRTRPYEQYF.

This clone was counted a single time. The rearrangement links TRBV25-1 to TRBJ2-3; possibly TRBD2 for D (5 bases). Trimming took off 6 bases at V and 0 bases at J, with 13 bases between the two ends. The CDR3 loop spans 15 amino acids. In germline, CDR1 is MGHDK, CDR2 SYGVNS. The CDR3 loop reads CASRRTGFSTDTQYF. The CDR3 nucleotides are TGTGCCAGCAGGAGGACTGGATTTAGCACAGATACGCAGTATTTT.

This clone was detected once. This chain connects TRBV13 to TRBJ2-6, with 11 bases matching TRBD1. J lost 2 bases, V lost 3 bases, and 3 bases had no gene match. Germline CDR1 reads PRHDT; CDR2 reads FYEKMQ (reference sequence). CDR3 length: 17 residues. CDR3 DNA sequence: TGTGCCAGCAGCTTCCGGGACAGGGGGGCTGGGGCCAACGTCCTGACTTTC. This codes for CASSFRDRGAGANVLTF.

V and J are TRBV7-9 and TRBJ2-2; 9 bases are shared with TRBD1. The germline V gene has CDR1 SEHNR and CDR2 FQNEAQ (reference sequence). Losses at the gene ends were 5 bases for V and 5 bases for J; bases not matched to a gene: 3. This CDR3 comprises 14 residues. The CDR3 here is CASSSGTGTGELFF. DNA for the CDR3: TGTGCCAGCAGCAGCGGGACAGGGACCGGGGAGCTGTTTTTT. The entire variable domain, with the rest obtained from reference TRBV7-9 and TRBJ2-2, is as follows: DTGVSQNPRHKITKRGQNVTFRCDPISEHNRLYWYRQTLGQGPEFLTYFQNEAQLEKSRLLSDRFSAERPKGSFSTLEIQRTEQGDSAMYLCASSSGTGTGELFFGEGSRLTVL.